Following are 15 T cell receptor beta chains from one sample sequenced in a study of blood T cell repertoires in COVID-19. Measured with immunoSEQ multiplex PCR; TCRdb has only the in-frame clones, and not every one. In the table there are 160,000 or so clones, 79% of which are singletons. Sequenced input: peripheral blood. The receptors derive from a woman aged 55-69 years with COVID-19, enrolled during active disease.

This chain links TRBV5-4 with TRBJ1-1, with D possibly matching TRBD1 (6 bases). Trimming took 2 bases from V and 5 from J, leaving 10 bases between them. CDR3 length equals 13 residues. Germline CDR1 SGHNT, CDR2 YYREEE (reference sequence). The CDR3 protein is CASSFSGVTEAFF. The CDR3 nucleotides are TGTGCCAGCAGCTTCTCAGGGGTTACTGAAGCTTTCTTT.

This chain connects TRBV30 to TRBJ1-1; weak D call: TRBD1 (5 bases). The ends were cut back, 4 bases at V and 11 bases at J, with 20 bases in the middle. This CDR3 has 13 residues. The germline CDR1 and CDR2 sequences are GTSNPN and SVGIG (reference sequence). CDR3 coding DNA: TGTGCCTGGAATCAGGGCCTCGGATATTGGGCTTTCTTT. Protein: CAWNQGLGYWAFF. Combining the CDR3 with reference TRBV30 and TRBJ1-1 gives the whole variable domain SQTIHQWPATLVQPVGSPLSLECTVEGTSNPNLYWYRQAAGRGLQLLFYSVGIGQISSEVPQNLSASRPQDRQFILSSKKLLLSDSGFYLCAWNQGLGYWAFFGQGTRLTVV.

The rearrangement links TRBV14 to TRBJ1-3; 10 bases fit TRBD1. The CDR3 runs 16 residues. J gave up 5 bases and V 3 bases, and 7 bases lay outside the gene matches. Germline V gene sequence: CDR1 SGHDN, CDR2 FVKESK. CDR3 loop: CASSHAGTGERNTIYF. The CDR3 nucleotides are TGTGCCAGCAGCCACGCCGGGACAGGGGAAAGAAACACCATATATTTT.

This chain uses TRBV29-1 with TRBJ2-7; 13 nucleotides line up with TRBD2. This CDR3 spans 15 amino acids. Losses at the gene ends were 5 bases for V and 4 bases for J; bases not matched to a gene: 8. Germline assignment: CDR1 SQVTM and CDR2 ANQGSEA. CDR3 loop: CSVHSGTSGIYEQYF. CDR3 nucleotide sequence: TGCAGCGTTCATAGCGGGACTAGCGGGATATACGAGCAGTACTTC.

The CDR3 DNA sequence: TGTGCCAGCAGTTTCGACAGCTACGAGCAGTACTTC. It encodes CASSFDSYEQYF. The chain carries TRBV28 and TRBJ2-7; perhaps TRBD1 as D (5 bases). This CDR3 region has 12 residues. V lost 3 bases, J lost 3 bases, and 6 bases lay in between. Germline CDR1 is MDHEN and CDR2 is SYDVKM.

The V and J genes are TRBV6-6 and TRBJ2-7, with 8 bases aligning to TRBD2. Unmatched junction bases numbered 12, after V lost 6 bases and J lost 2 bases. There are 16 residues in the CDR3. Germline CDR1 MNHNY, CDR2 SVGAGI (reference sequence). CDR3 nucleotides: TGTGCCAGCAGCCAGACGGGGGGGGCTTGGCCCTACGAGCAGTACGTC. It encodes CASSQTGGAWPYEQYV.

This chain connects TRBV4-1 to TRBJ2-7, with 9 nucleotides matching TRBD1. CDR3 length: 15 amino acids. CDR1 is MGHRA, CDR2 YSYEKL, per germline. With 4 bases clipped from V and 3 bases from J, the junction kept 7 bases outside the gene matches. The CDR3 spells CASSLFRGQGYEQYV. As DNA, the CDR3 is TGCGCCAGCAGCCTTTTTCGGGGACAGGGCTACGAGCAGTACGTC.

This clone was found a few times. V and J are TRBV3-1 (or the pseudogene TRBV3-2) and TRBJ1-1; D is possibly TRBD1 (5 bases). The CDR3 is 15 residues long. The ends were cut back, 5 bases at V and 1 base at J, with 14 bases in the middle. Germline-derived CDR1 and CDR2 are LGHDT and YNNKEL (reference sequence). The CDR3 DNA reads as TGTGCCAGCAGCACCCTTCCGGGGGGGAACACTGAAGCTTTCTTT. Protein sequence: CASSTLPGGNTEAFF.

J is TRBJ1-1 and V is TRBV20-1; no clear D. Per germline, CDR1 DFQATT and CDR2 SNEGSKA (reference sequence). This CDR3 comprises 10 residues. With 3 bases removed from V and 8 bases from J, the gap between germline ends came to 7 bases. CDR3: CSARGGEAFF. The DNA of the CDR3 is TGCAGTGCTAGGGGAGGGGAAGCTTTCTTT.

This chain joins TRBV7-9 and TRBJ2-5; possibly TRBD2 for D (6 bases). Germline lookup yields CDR1 SEHNR and CDR2 FQNEAQ (reference sequence). The V end was cut by 5 bases, the J end by 0 bases, with 22 bases between. The length of the CDR3 is 18 residues. The CDR3 loop is CASSGGALRGQDQETQYF. CDR3 nucleotide sequence: TGTGCCAGCAGCGGTGGAGCCTTGCGGGGCCAGGACCAAGAGACCCAGTACTTC. The full variable domain, completed using reference TRBV7-9 and TRBJ2-5, is DTGVSQNPRHKITKRGQNVTFRCDPISEHNRLYWYRQTLGQGPEFLTYFQNEAQLEKSRLLSDRFSAERPKGSFSTLEIQRTEQGDSAMYLCASSGGALRGQDQETQYFGPGTRLLVL.

This chain uses TRBV5-4 with TRBJ1-1; D ambiguous. CDR1 SGHNT and CDR2 YYREEE come from the germline V gene (reference sequence). The V end lost 0 bases, the J end lost 7 bases, and 7 bases lay between the germline ends. This CDR3 comprises 12 residues. CDR3 sequence reads: CASSLDRDEAFF. The DNA of the CDR3 is TGTGCCAGCAGCTTGGACAGAGATGAAGCTTTCTTT. The entire variable domain, with the rest obtained from reference TRBV5-4 and TRBJ1-1, is as follows: ETGVTQSPTHLIKTRGQQVTLRCSSQSGHNTVSWYQQALGQGPQFIFQYYREEENGRGNFPPRFSGLQFPNYSSELNVNALELDDSALYLCASSLDRDEAFFGQGTRLTVV.

This clone was seen only a few times. The V call is TRBV7-3, the J call TRBJ2-1; D is perhaps TRBD2 (6 bases). The CDR3 length is 15 residues. Per germline, CDR1 SGHTA and CDR2 FQGTGA. Trimming removed 5 bases at V and 6 bases at J, with 17 bases between. DNA of the CDR3: TGTGCCAGCAGCCGCGAGGGAGGAGTGAGCAATGAGCAGTTCTTC. Amino acid sequence: CASSREGGVSNEQFF.

This clone has only one observation. The chain employs TRBV30 and TRBJ2-3, with no clear D. The germline V and J ends were trimmed by 0 bases and 6 bases, with 16 bases remaining between them. The CDR3 runs to 15 residues. The germline CDR1 and CDR2 sequences are GTSNPN and SVGIG (reference sequence). As DNA, the CDR3 is TGTGCCTGGAGTGTACGACGAGGTTGGTTGGATACGCAGTATTTT. Translation: CAWSVRRGWLDTQYF.

The rearrangement joins TRBV19 to TRBJ2-2; D possibly corresponds to TRBD2 (7 bases). This CDR3 is built from 18 residues. V was pared by 5 bases and J by 0 bases, with 19 bases between. Germline CDR1 and CDR2: LNHDA and SQIVND (reference sequence). The CDR3 loop reads CASSSSGAGAANTGELFF. CDR3 DNA sequence: TGTGCCAGTAGTTCGAGCGGGGCGGGGGCGGCGAACACCGGGGAGCTGTTTTTT.

The chain joins TRBV4-1 to TRBJ2-3; TRBD2 agrees at 7 bases. V lost 0 bases to trimming and J lost 2 bases; unmatched junction nucleotides: 11. Germline assignment: CDR1 MGHRA and CDR2 YSYEKL. The CDR3 spans 18 residues. CDR3 in amino acids: CASSQELASGFFTDTQYF. CDR3 bases: TGCGCCAGCAGCCAAGAGCTGGCTAGCGGTTTCTTCACAGATACGCAGTATTTT.